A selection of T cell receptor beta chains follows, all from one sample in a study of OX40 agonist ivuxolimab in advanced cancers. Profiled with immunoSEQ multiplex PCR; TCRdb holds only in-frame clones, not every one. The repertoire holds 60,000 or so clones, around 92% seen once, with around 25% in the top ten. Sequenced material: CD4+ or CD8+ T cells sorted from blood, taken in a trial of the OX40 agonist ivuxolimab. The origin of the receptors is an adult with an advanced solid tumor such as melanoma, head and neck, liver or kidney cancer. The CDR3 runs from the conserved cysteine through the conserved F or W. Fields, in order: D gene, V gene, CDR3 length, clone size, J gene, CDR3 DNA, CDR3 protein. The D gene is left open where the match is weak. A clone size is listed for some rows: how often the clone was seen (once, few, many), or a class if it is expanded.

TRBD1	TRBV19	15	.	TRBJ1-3	TGTGCCAGTAGTATCCCCACAGGGGATCTAGGGACCATATATTTT	CASSIPTGDLGTIYF
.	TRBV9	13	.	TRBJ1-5	TGTGCCAGCAGCGTAGAGGCCTCTCAGCCCCAGCATTTT	CASSVEASQPQHF
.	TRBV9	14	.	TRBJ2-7	TGTGCCAGCAGCGCCTTTGACAGTTTCTACGAGCAGTACTTC	CASSAFDSFYEQYF
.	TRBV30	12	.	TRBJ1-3	TGTGCCTGGGGATGGGGGGGCAACACCATATATTTT	CAWGWGGNTIYF
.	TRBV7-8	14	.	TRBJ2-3	TGTGCCAGCAGCCCGGACTATAGCACAGATACGCAGTATTTT	CASSPDYSTDTQYF
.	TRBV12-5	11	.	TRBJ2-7	TGTGCTAGTGGCCCTACCTACGAGCAGTACTTC	CASGPTYEQYF
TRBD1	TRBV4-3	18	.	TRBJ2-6	TGCGCCAGCAGCCAAGAAGGGACAGTGCACTCTGGGGCCAACGTCCTGACTTTC	CASSQEGTVHSGANVLTF
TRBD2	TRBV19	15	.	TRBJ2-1	TGTGCCAGTAGTATACTGTCTAGCGGGAGTCAGTCGCAGTTCTTC	CASSILSSGSQSQFF
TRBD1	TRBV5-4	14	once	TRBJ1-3	TGTGCCAGCAGTGCCGGGACAGAACGAAACACCATATATTTT	CASSAGTERNTIYF
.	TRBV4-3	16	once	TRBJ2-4	TGCGCCAGCAGCCAAGATAATGTACTAGCCAAAAACATTCAGTACTTC	CASSQDNVLAKNIQYF
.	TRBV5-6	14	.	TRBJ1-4	TGTGCCAGCAGCCAAGATCTGGACCCCGAAAAACTGTTTTTT	CASSQDLDPEKLFF
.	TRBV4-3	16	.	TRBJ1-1	TGCGCCAGCAGCCGAGGAGTAGCAGGACTGAACACTGAAGCTTTCTTT	CASSRGVAGLNTEAFF
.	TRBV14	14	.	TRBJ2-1	TGTGCCAGCAGCCGAGTAGCTAGCTACAATGAGCAGTTCTTC	CASSRVASYNEQFF
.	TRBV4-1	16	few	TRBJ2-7	TGCGCCAGCAGCCAAGAATGGGGGGCCTTCTCCTACGAGCAGTACTTC	CASSQEWGAFSYEQYF
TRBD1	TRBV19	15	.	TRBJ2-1	TGTGCCAGTAGACCGCCCGGGACAGGGTTCAATGAGCAGTTCTTC	CASRPPGTGFNEQFF
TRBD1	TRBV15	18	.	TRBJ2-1	TGTGCCACCAGCAGACCCCGGGGGGTGGACAGGGGGTACAATGAGCAGTTCTTC	CATSRPRGVDRGYNEQFF
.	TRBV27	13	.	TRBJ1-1	TGTGCCAGCAGTTTATTCGGAGGGACTGAAGCTTTCTTT	CASSLFGGTEAFF
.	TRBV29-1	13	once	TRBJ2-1	TGCAGCGTTGAGCGAAACAATGGTAATGAGCAGTTCTTC	CSVERNNGNEQFF
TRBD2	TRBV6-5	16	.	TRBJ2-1	TGTGCCAGCAGTTACACGAGCGGGGGATCCTACAATGAGCAGTTCTTC	CASSYTSGGSYNEQFF
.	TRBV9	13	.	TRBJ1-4	TGTGCCAGCAGCGGATCGGACCCCTTAAAACTGTTTTTT	CASSGSDPLKLFF
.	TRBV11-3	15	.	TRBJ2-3	TGTGCCAGCAGCTTAGCTCGGTTAGGCACAGATACGCAGTATTTT	CASSLARLGTDTQYF
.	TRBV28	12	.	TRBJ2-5	TGTGCCAGCAGTTACACTCAAGAGACCCAGTACTTC	CASSYTQETQYF
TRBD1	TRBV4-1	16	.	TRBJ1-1	TGCGCCAGCAGCCAACGACAGGGGACGCGAAACACTGAAGCTTTCTTT	CASSQRQGTRNTEAFF
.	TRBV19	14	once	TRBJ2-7	TGTGCCAGTAGTATAGGGCCCGGACCATACGAGCAGTACTTC	CASSIGPGPYEQYF
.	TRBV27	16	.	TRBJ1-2	TGTGCCAGCAGTTTATCGGCAGGGGCCCGCGCTTATGGCTACACCTTC	CASSLSAGARAYGYTF
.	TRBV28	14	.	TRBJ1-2	TGTGCCAGCAGTTTCAGGGATTTGGTCTATGGCTACACCTTC	CASSFRDLVYGYTF
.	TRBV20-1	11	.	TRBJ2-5	TGCAGTGCTAGGAGACAAGAGACCCAGTACTTC	CSARRQETQYF
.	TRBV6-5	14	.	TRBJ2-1	TGTGCCAGCACCCCCGTACCTGTCTACAATGAGCAGTTCTTC	CASTPVPVYNEQFF
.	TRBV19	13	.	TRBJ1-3	TGCACCCTAATCAGAGGGACTGGAAACACCATATATTTT	CTLIRGTGNTIYF
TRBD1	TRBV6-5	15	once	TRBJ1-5	TGTGCCAGCAGCAACACAGGGGGCAAGAATCAGCCCCAGCATTTT	CASSNTGGKNQPQHF
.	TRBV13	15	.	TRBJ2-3	TGTGCCAGCAGCGTCACCATCCAACTCACAGATACGCAGTATTTT	CASSVTIQLTDTQYF
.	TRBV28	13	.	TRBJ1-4	TGTGCCAGCCGGGGGGGCGGGGAGGAAAAACTGTTTTTT	CASRGGGEEKLFF
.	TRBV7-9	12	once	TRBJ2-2	TGTGCCAGCAGCTTAGATTCCGGGGAGCTGTTTTTT	CASSLDSGELFF
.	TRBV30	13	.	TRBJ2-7	TGTGCCTGGAGATGGGGGGAATGGAACGAGCAGTACTTC	CAWRWGEWNEQYF
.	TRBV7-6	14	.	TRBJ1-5	TGTGCCAGCAGCTTAGGGGGTGTCGGACAGCCCCAGCATTTT	CASSLGGVGQPQHF
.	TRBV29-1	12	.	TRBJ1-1	TGCAGCGTTCCAGGGAATTTGGTTGAAGCTTTCTTT	CSVPGNLVEAFF
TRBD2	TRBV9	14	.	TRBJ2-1	TGTGCCAGCAGCCAATCCTGGACTAGCGGGAGTCAATTCTTC	CASSQSWTSGSQFF
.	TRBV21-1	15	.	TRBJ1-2	TGTGCCAGCAGCACTCCGAGACAAGTCAACTATGGCTACACCTTC	CASSTPRQVNYGYTF
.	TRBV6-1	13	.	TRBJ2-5	TGTGCCAGCAGTGAAATCTGGGAGGAGACCCAGTACTTC	CASSEIWEETQYF
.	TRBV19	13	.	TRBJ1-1	TGTGCCAGTAGTATTGCTTTGAACACTGAAGCTTTCTTT	CASSIALNTEAFF
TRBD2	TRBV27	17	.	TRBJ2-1	TGTGCCAGCAGTCCCTCGGGAGCGGGGGGCTCCTACAATGAGCAGTTCTTC	CASSPSGAGGSYNEQFF
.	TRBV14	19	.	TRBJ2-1	TGTGCCAGCAGCCAAGATTGGGGACCCGAGAGGGACCTATTCAATGAGCAGTTCTTC	CASSQDWGPERDLFNEQFF
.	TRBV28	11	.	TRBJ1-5	TGTGCCAGCAGTTCCTTTCAGCCCCAGCATTTT	CASSSFQPQHF
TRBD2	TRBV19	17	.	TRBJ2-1	TGTGCCAGTAGTTCCCCTTGGGCGGGAGGCTCCTACAATGAGCAGTTCTTC	CASSSPWAGGSYNEQFF
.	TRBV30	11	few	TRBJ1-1	TGTGCCCGTTCTGCAGGGCTTGAAGCTTTCTTT	CARSAGLEAFF
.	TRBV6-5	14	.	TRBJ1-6	TGTGCCAGCAGTTACTCGGGTTTTAATTCACCCCTCCACTTT	CASSYSGFNSPLHF
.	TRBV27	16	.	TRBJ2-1	TGTGCCAGCAGTTTATGGACGGGAGTACCCTACAATGAGCAGTTCTTC	CASSLWTGVPYNEQFF
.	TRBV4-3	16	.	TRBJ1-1	TGCGCCAGCAGCCAAGGCGGTTCAACTCTTTACACTGAAGCTTTCTTT	CASSQGGSTLYTEAFF
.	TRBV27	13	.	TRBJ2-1	TGTGCCAGCAGTTTAACGGGGTACAATGAGCAGTTCTTC	CASSLTGYNEQFF
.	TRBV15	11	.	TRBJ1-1	TGTGCCACCAGGATGATGACTGAAGCTTTCTTT	CATRMMTEAFF
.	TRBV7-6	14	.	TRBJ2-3	TGTGCCAGCAGCCCCTCCCGAGCCCCATATACGCAGTATTTT	CASSPSRAPYTQYF
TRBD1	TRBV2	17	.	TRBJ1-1	TGTGCCAGCAATGTAGCACGTTCAGGGGGCAGGAACACTGAAGCTTTCTTT	CASNVARSGGRNTEAFF
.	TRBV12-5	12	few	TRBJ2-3	TGTGCTAGTGGTCAGCGCACAGATACGCAGTATTTT	CASGQRTDTQYF
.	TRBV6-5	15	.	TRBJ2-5	TGTGCCAGCAGTTACGTGTCAGCGGAGAGGAAGACCCAGTACTTC	CASSYVSAERKTQYF
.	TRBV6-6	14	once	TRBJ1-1	TGTGCCAGCAGTTACTCCGCGGGGATCTCTGAAGCTTTCTTT	CASSYSAGISEAFF